The next 24 T cell receptor beta chains were all read from a single sample in a study of beta chain features in type 1 diabetes. Reverse transcribing all isolated RNA meant expressed TCRB transcripts were sequenced. TCRdb's table, derived via immunoSEQ multiplex PCR, lists solely in-frame clones and lacks some. The table shows roughly 150,000 clones, with roughly 60% occurring only once. General study points: Researchers report that Type 1 diabetes patients had moderately but significantly shorter TCRB CDR3s across all four CD4+ subsets.

These receptors' targets are unknown. The sequencing input was naive CD4+ T cells from blood. The receptors stem from a man aged 25-45 years with type 1 diabetes.

The genes are TRBV5-6 and TRBJ2-5; no firm D call. The CDR3 spans 13 residues. V shed 2 bases and J shed 5 bases, with 10 bases lying between them. Germline V gene sequence: CDR1 SGHDT, CDR2 YYEEEE. The CDR3: CASSFARWETQYF. CDR3 in DNA: TGTGCCAGCAGCTTCGCCAGGTGGGAGACCCAGTACTTC.

The V and J genes are TRBV13 and TRBJ1-6; D is unclear. Between the trimmed V and J ends, which lost 4 bases and 7 bases, there was a span of 11 bases. The CDR3 sequence is 14 residues long. Looked up from germline, CDR1 is PRHDT and CDR2 is FYEKMQ (reference sequence). Here the CDR3 DNA reads TGTGCCAGCAGCTATTATCGAGGGAATTCACCCCTCCACTTT. Translation gives CASSYYRGNSPLHF.

This clone was detected a few times. This rearrangement joins TRBV25-1 to TRBJ1-1, with D uncertain. Germline loops: CDR1 MGHDK, CDR2 SYGVNS. V was clipped by 2 bases and J by 0 bases, with 4 bases between them. The CDR3 runs to 13 residues. The chain's CDR3 is CASSEGVNTEAFF. For the CDR3, the DNA is TGTGCCAGCAGTGAAGGGGTGAACACTGAAGCTTTCTTT.

This clone has just a few counts. The chain employs TRBV7-2 and TRBJ2-5, with D uncertain. The CDR3 length is 15 residues. V lost 1 base, J lost 5 bases, and 14 bases lay in between. CDR1 is SGHTA, CDR2 FQGNSA, per germline. CDR3 in DNA: TGTGCCAGCAGCTTAGACGGCCGGAAGATGGAGACCCAGTACTTC. Encoded protein: CASSLDGRKMETQYF.

The V gene is TRBV10-3, the J gene TRBJ2-1, with TRBD1 as a possible D gene (5 bases). V was cut by 3 bases and J by 5 bases, with 8 bases left in between. This CDR3 region has 13 residues. Germline V gene data show CDR1 as ENHRY and CDR2 as SYGVKD. DNA of the CDR3: TGTGCCATCAGTGACAGGGAAGACAATGAGCAGTTCTTC. Protein product: CAISDREDNEQFF.

CDR3 DNA sequence: TGCAGCGTTGTAAGGGGGGATGGCTACACCTTC. Translating it yields CSVVRGDGYTF. The chain couples TRBV29-1 to TRBJ1-2, with D possibly matching TRBD1 (6 bases). V was clipped by 4 bases and J by 6 bases, with 9 bases between them. CDR1 is SQVTM and CDR2 is ANQGSEA in the germline V gene. The CDR3 has 11 amino acids.

This chain joins TRBV18 and TRBJ2-6; D not resolved. Trimming removed 0 bases at V and 0 bases at J, with 9 bases between. The CDR3 is made up of 17 amino acids. Germline-derived CDR1 and CDR2 are KGHSH and LQKENI. In DNA form, the CDR3 reads TGTGCCAGCTCACCACCGTTATCACCCTCTGGGGCCAACGTCCTGACTTTC. This sequence encodes CASSPPLSPSGANVLTF.

There are a few counts of this clone. V usage is TRBV30 and J usage is TRBJ2-1, with D uncertain. Deletions cut 2 bases from V and 7 bases from J, with 9 bases between. The CDR3 is made up of 12 amino acids. The V gene's germline CDR1 is GTSNPN and CDR2 SVGIG (reference sequence). The CDR3 here is CAWSNRSNEQFF. The CDR3 nucleotides are TGTGCCTGGAGTAATCGGTCTAATGAGCAGTTCTTC.

Only a few counts were recorded for this clone. The chain couples TRBV18 to TRBJ1-4; D gene ambiguous. The CDR3 sequence is 15 residues long. Germline V gene lookup returns CDR1 KGHSH and CDR2 LQKENI. The ends were cut back, 2 bases at V and 5 bases at J, with 12 bases in the middle. The CDR3 loop is CASSPDRPPNEKLFF. The CDR3 DNA reads TGTGCCAGCTCACCAGATCGCCCGCCGAATGAAAAACTGTTTTTT.

The count of this clone is one. The chain has TRBV2 and TRBJ2-5, with D possibly TRBD2 on 6 matching bases. Germline-derived CDR1 and CDR2 are SNHLY and FYNNEI. The CDR3 runs 16 residues. Trimming removed 2 bases at V and 3 bases at J, with 16 bases between. CDR3 in amino acids: CASSERSRGLEETQYF. The CDR3 DNA reads as TGTGCCAGCAGTGAAAGGAGCCGGGGGTTGGAAGAGACCCAGTACTTC.

The V call is TRBV28, the J call TRBJ2-2; no firm D call. Germline CDR1 and CDR2: MDHEN and SYDVKM. The CDR3 loop spans 11 amino acids. V lost 7 bases and J lost 2, with 2 bases in between. The CDR3 bases are TGTGCCAGCACAAACACCGGGGAGCTGTTTTTT. Protein: CASTNTGELFF.

This chain connects TRBV28 to TRBJ1-6, with a weak D call TRBD1 (5 bases). Trimming took 5 bases from V and 17 from J, leaving 13 bases between them. Germline loops: CDR1 MDHEN, CDR2 SYDVKM. The length of the CDR3 is 11 residues. In nucleotides, the CDR3 is TGTGCCAGCAGTGGACAAGAACAGATCCACTTT. Translating it yields CASSGQEQIHF. Together with reference TRBV28 and TRBJ1-6, the CDR3 gives the full variable domain: DVKVTQSSRYLVKRTGEKVFLECVQDMDHENMFWYRQDPGLGLRLIYFSYDVKMKEKGDIPEGYSVSREKKERFSLILESASTNQTSMYLCASSGQEQIHFGNGTRLTVT.

The CDR3: CASSWTATYEQYF. The CDR3 nucleotides read TGTGCCAGCAGTTGGACAGCAACCTACGAGCAGTACTTC. V gene TRBV28 combines with J gene TRBJ2-7, with D possibly matching TRBD1 (6 bases). Per the germline V gene, CDR1 is MDHEN and CDR2 is SYDVKM. V was clipped by 4 bases and J by 2 bases, with 9 bases between them. The CDR3 is made up of 13 amino acids.

This chain uses TRBV7-9 with TRBJ1-2; TRBD1 might be the D (5 bases). Per the germline V gene, CDR1 is SEHNR and CDR2 is FQNEAQ (reference sequence). Trimming left V 4 bases short and J 4 bases short, with 10 bases between. This CDR3 contains 13 residues. The CDR3 here is CASSWDDTYGYTF. In DNA, the CDR3 is TGTGCCAGCAGCTGGGACGATACCTATGGCTACACCTTC. The variable domain in full, completed from reference TRBV7-9 and TRBJ1-2, reads DTGVSQNPRHKITKRGQNVTFRCDPISEHNRLYWYRQTLGQGPEFLTYFQNEAQLEKSRLLSDRFSAERPKGSFSTLEIQRTEQGDSAMYLCASSWDDTYGYTFGSGTRLTVV.

The CDR3 reads CASSRWQSGETQYF. CDR3 DNA: TGTGCCAGCAGTCGGTGGCAGTCTGGGGAGACCCAGTACTTC. The chain joins TRBV2 to TRBJ2-5; D unresolved. The CDR3 length is 14 residues. The germline V and J ends were trimmed by 5 bases and 5 bases, with 15 bases remaining between them. CDR1 is SNHLY, CDR2 FYNNEI, per germline.

The sample holds a few counts of this clone. This chain uses TRBV30 with TRBJ2-2; possible D gene TRBD2, 5 bases. Trimming took off 5 bases at V and 3 bases at J, with 16 bases between the two ends. The V gene's germline CDR1 is GTSNPN and CDR2 SVGIG (reference sequence). CDR3 length equals 15 residues. CDR3 sequence (DNA): TGTGCCTGGTCCCGCCCGGGGTCGGACACCGGGGAGCTGTTTTTT. This translates into CAWSRPGSDTGELFF.

This sequence joins TRBV9 and TRBJ2-5; 12 bases are shared with TRBD2. Germline V gene lookup returns CDR1 SGDLS and CDR2 YYNGEE. Germline trimming cut 4 bases from V and 0 bases from J; bases unmatched to any gene: 4. This CDR3 comprises 16 residues. The CDR3 protein is CASSHRLAGDQETQYF. DNA for the CDR3: TGTGCCAGCAGCCACCGACTAGCGGGGGACCAAGAGACCCAGTACTTC.

This clone has more than one count but fewer than ten. V and J are TRBV30 and TRBJ1-2; no firm D call. V was pared by 4 bases and J by 0 bases, with 15 bases between. The V gene's germline CDR1 is GTSNPN and CDR2 SVGIG (reference sequence). The CDR3 contains 15 residues. CDR3 nucleotide sequence: TGTGCCTGGAACCGGGCCTTGGCGGCTAACTATGGCTACACCTTC. Its translation: CAWNRALAANYGYTF.

This clone was observed a few times. This chain links TRBV29-1 with TRBJ1-2; a weak D match, TRBD1 (5 bases). Germline V CDR1 and CDR2: SQVTM, ANQGSEA. The CDR3 is 11 amino acids. Trimming removed 7 bases from V and 8 bases from J, with 14 bases in between. The CDR3 reads CSAGTDVGYTF. For the CDR3, the DNA is TGCAGCGCTGGGACGGACGTGGGCTACACCTTC.

Notes on this clone: Other DNA sequences in the sample encode the same CDR3. V usage is TRBV7-9 and J usage is TRBJ2-5, with 8 bases identical to TRBD1. Germline lookup yields CDR1 SEHNR and CDR2 FQNEAQ (reference sequence). V lost 5 bases to trimming and J lost 2 bases; unmatched junction nucleotides: 4. The CDR3 is 14 residues long. The CDR3 loop reads CASSPGQGQETQYF. CDR3 DNA sequence: TGTGCCAGCAGCCCCGGACAGGGTCAAGAGACCCAGTACTTC.

This clone was seen a few times. The chain links TRBV29-1 to TRBJ2-7, with TRBD2 as a possible D gene (6 bases). In germline, CDR1 is SQVTM, CDR2 ANQGSEA. The CDR3 has 12 amino acids. V dropped 4 bases and J dropped 6 bases, with 13 bases sitting between them. The CDR3 loop is CSVGGLSIEQYF. The CDR3, as DNA: TGCAGCGTTGGCGGACTATCGATCGAGCAGTACTTC.

This chain connects TRBV29-1 to TRBJ1-6, with D perhaps matching TRBD1 (6 bases). Trimming stripped 4 bases from V and 8 bases from J, with 12 bases between. Germline V gene data show CDR1 as SQVTM and CDR2 as ANQGSEA. The CDR3 totals 13 residues. The CDR3 is CSVAEAGDSPLHF. The CDR3 nucleotides read TGCAGCGTTGCGGAAGCAGGGGATTCACCCCTCCACTTT.

This chain uses TRBV30 with TRBJ2-3; D unclear. Germline-derived CDR1 and CDR2 are GTSNPN and SVGIG (reference sequence). This CDR3 comprises 12 residues. V gave up 3 bases and J gave up 7 bases, with 11 bases separating them. The CDR3 protein is CAWRDPGYTQYF. The CDR3 nucleotides are TGTGCCTGGAGAGACCCCGGTTATACGCAGTATTTT.

The chain's CDR3 is CASSLVVGEKLFF. As DNA, the CDR3 is TGTGCCAGCAGCTTAGTTGTTGGTGAAAAACTGTTTTTT. The chain links TRBV5-6 to TRBJ1-4; unclear D gene. Trimming took 2 bases from V and 7 from J, leaving 9 bases between them. Germline V lookup: CDR1 SGHDT, CDR2 YYEEEE. This CDR3 spans 13 amino acids.